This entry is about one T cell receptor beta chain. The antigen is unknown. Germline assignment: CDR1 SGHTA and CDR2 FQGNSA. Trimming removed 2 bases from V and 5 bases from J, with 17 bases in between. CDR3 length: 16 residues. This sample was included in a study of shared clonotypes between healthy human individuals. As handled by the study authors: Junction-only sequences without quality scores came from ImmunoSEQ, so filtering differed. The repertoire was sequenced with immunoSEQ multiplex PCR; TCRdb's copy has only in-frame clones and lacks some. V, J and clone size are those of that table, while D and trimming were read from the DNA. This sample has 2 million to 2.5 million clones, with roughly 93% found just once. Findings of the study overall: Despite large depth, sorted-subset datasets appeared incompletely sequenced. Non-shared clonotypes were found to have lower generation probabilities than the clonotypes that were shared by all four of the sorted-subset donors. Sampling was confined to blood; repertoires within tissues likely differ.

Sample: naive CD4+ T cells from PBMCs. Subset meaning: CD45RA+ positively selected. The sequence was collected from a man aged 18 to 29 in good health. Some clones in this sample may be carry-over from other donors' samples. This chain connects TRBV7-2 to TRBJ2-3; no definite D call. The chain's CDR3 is CASSLRPRAPLDTQYF. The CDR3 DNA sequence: TGTGCCAGCAGCTTAAGGCCCCGGGCACCGTTAGATACGCAGTATTTT.